This TCR beta chain was captured in a study of patients and donors after allogeneic stem cell transplantation. Each CDR3 protein is one row after TCRdb ran MiXCR on the RT-PCR reads. The sample lists 800,000 to 1,000,000 distinct CDR3 sequences; more than 15% were seen once. This CDR3 is 13 amino acids long. Unmatched junction bases numbered 10, after V lost 4 bases and J lost 10 bases. Germline V CDR1 and CDR2: DFQATT, SNEGSKA (reference sequence). This chain joins TRBV20-1 and TRBJ1-2; TRBD1 matches at 9 bases. This TCR came from a human donor who was either an allogeneic HSCT recipient or a stem cell or donor lymphocyte infusion donor (not recorded which). It is not recorded whose cells these are; they may come from a transplant donor. What was sequenced was blood, either unsorted or a sorted T cell fraction (not recorded which). The DNA of the CDR3 is TGCAGTGCTACTCGGGACAGGGTACTTACCTACACCTTC. This gives the protein CSATRDRVLTYTF.